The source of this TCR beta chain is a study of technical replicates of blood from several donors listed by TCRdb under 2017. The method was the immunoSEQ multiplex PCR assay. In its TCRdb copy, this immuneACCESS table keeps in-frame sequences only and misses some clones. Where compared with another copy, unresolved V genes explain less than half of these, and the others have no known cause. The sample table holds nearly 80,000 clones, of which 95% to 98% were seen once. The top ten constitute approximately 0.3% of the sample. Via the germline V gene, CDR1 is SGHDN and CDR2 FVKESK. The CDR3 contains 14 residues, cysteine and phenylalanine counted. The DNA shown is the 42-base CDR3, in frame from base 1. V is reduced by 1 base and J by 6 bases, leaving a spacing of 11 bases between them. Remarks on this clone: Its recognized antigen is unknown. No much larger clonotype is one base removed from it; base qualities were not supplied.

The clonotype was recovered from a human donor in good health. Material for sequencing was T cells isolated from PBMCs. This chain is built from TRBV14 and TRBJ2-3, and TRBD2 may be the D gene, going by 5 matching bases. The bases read TGTGCCAGCAGCCAAGCGGGGAAGGGTGATACGCAGTATTTT. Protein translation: CASSQAGKGDTQYF.